Shown below are 17 T cell receptor beta chains from a single sample sequenced in a study of blood T cell dynamics during melanoma immunotherapy. Indicated time point: pre-treatment baseline. TCRdb's copy holds only in-frame clones and misses some; the assay was immunoSEQ multiplex PCR. Here the sample spans around 10,000 clones, about 83% being singletons. The sample was blood, taken from a patient treated with checkpoint blockade. Every receptor here comes from a human donor with melanoma.

V usage is TRBV5-6 and J usage is TRBJ1-2; possibly TRBD1 for D (5 bases). The V end was cut by 0 bases, the J end by 6 bases, with 6 bases between. Germline V gene lookup returns CDR1 SGHDT and CDR2 YYEEEE. The CDR3 extends over 12 amino acids. The CDR3 reads CASSLGGNGYTF. CDR3 sequence (DNA): TGTGCCAGCAGCTTGGGGGGGAATGGCTACACCTTC.

CDR3 sequence: CASSGGRGNEQFF. In nucleotides, the CDR3 is TGTGCCAGCAGCGGGGGCCGGGGGAATGAGCAGTTCTTC. This rearrangement joins TRBV7-2 to TRBJ2-1; D may be TRBD1 or TRBD2 (6 bases each). The V end was cut by 5 bases, the J end by 7 bases, with 12 bases between. The germline gives CDR1 SGHTA, CDR2 FQGNSA. The CDR3 spans 13 residues.

J is TRBJ1-2 and V is TRBV13; perhaps TRBD1 as D (6 bases). This CDR3 has 15 residues. Deletions cut 5 bases from V and 2 bases from J, with 15 bases between. Germline lookup yields CDR1 PRHDT and CDR2 FYEKMQ (reference sequence). The CDR3 DNA sequence: TGTGCCAGCAGCCCCCGGACAGACCTGAACTATGGCTACACCTTC. Protein product: CASSPRTDLNYGYTF.

The V gene is TRBV30, the J gene TRBJ2-1, with 11 bases that match TRBD2. The CDR3 loop spans 18 amino acids. V shed 5 bases and J 0 bases; nucleotides not matched to a gene: 12. CDR1 is GTSNPN, CDR2 SVGIG, per germline (reference sequence). The CDR3 loop is CAWEGSGGGFGSYNEQFF. The CDR3, as DNA: TGTGCCTGGGAAGGTAGCGGGGGGGGATTTGGCTCCTACAATGAGCAGTTCTTC.

This clone is labeled as medium-sized (0.01 to 0.1%). V usage is TRBV6-4 and J usage is TRBJ2-3; 9 bases fit TRBD2. The CDR3 sequence is 14 residues long. The germline V gene has CDR1 MRHNA and CDR2 SNTAGT. V dropped 4 bases and J dropped 1; count of bases not matched to a gene: 0. The CDR3 DNA sequence: TGTGCCAGCAGTGTAGCGGGGGGCACAGATACGCAGTATTTT. The encoded protein is CASSVAGGTDTQYF.

This sequence joins TRBV7-7 and TRBJ2-2; 11 bases map to TRBD2. Germline CDR1 reads SSHAT; CDR2 reads FNYEAQ (reference sequence). CDR3 length: 17 amino acids. The trim removed 3 bases at V and 7 bases at J, leaving 10 bases unmatched. The CDR3 nucleotides are TGTGCCAGCAGCTTGGTAGCGGGGGGGCCTTCGAACGGGGAGCTGTTTTTT. Its translation is CASSLVAGGPSNGELFF.

The V and J genes are TRBV4-3 and TRBJ1-5; tentative D call: TRBD1 (6 bases). The CDR3 length is 13 residues. Germline V gene data show CDR1 as LGHNA and CDR2 as YSLEER. With 8 bases removed from V and 5 bases from J, the gap between germline ends came to 13 bases. In nucleotides, the CDR3 is TGCGCCAGCTCCAGGGGCCAAGATCAGCCCCAGCATTTT. It codes for CASSRGQDQPQHF.

This sequence joins TRBV18 and TRBJ2-3; TRBD1 aligns across 7 bases. Germline V CDR1 and CDR2: KGHSH, LQKENI. The CDR3 sequence is 15 residues long. Trimming at V came to 3 bases and at J to 2 bases, leaving 5 bases not matched to a gene. CDR3 nucleotide sequence: TGTGCCAGCTCACCCCGACAGGGCCTCACAGATACGCAGTATTTT. Its translation: CASSPRQGLTDTQYF.

In this sample, this clone turned up a few times. V gene TRBV7-6 combines with J gene TRBJ2-1, with 16 nucleotides matching TRBD2. CDR1 is SGHVS and CDR2 is FNYEAQ in the germline V gene. The CDR3 runs 17 residues. The trim removed 5 bases at V and 6 bases at J, leaving 7 bases unmatched. CDR3 sequence (DNA): TGTGCCAGCAGCGGCGGGACTAGCGGGGGGGCCCGCAATGAGCAGTTCTTC. Amino acid sequence: CASSGGTSGGARNEQFF.

The rearrangement links TRBV29-1 to TRBJ1-1, with D perhaps TRBD1 (6 bases). With 4 bases removed from V and 5 bases from J, the gap between germline ends came to 17 bases. CDR1 is SQVTM and CDR2 is ANQGSEA in the germline V gene. The CDR3 has 14 amino acids. The CDR3 sequence: CSVAQGGSVTEAFF. The CDR3 nucleotides are TGCAGCGTTGCACAGGGTGGGTCTGTTACTGAAGCTTTCTTT.

The chain employs TRBV7-9 and TRBJ1-1, with TRBD1 as a possible D gene (5 bases). CDR3 length: 13 residues. Trimming removed 5 bases at V and 3 bases at J, with 10 bases between. CDR1 and CDR2 (germline): SEHNR, FQNEAQ (reference sequence). CDR3 sequence: CASSPPGDTEAFF. CDR3 coding DNA: TGTGCCAGCAGCCCACCGGGGGACACTGAAGCTTTCTTT.

The count of this clone is one. The chain combines TRBV19 with TRBJ2-7, with D unresolved. Trimming left V 3 bases short and J 3 bases short, with 9 bases between. The germline V gene encodes CDR1 LNHDA and CDR2 SQIVND (reference sequence). This CDR3 spans 13 amino acids. The CDR3 DNA reads as TGTGCCAGTAGTATTAACAGCCTCTACGAGCAGTACTTC. Amino acids: CASSINSLYEQYF.

The V gene is TRBV7-9, the J gene TRBJ2-2; 13 bases fit TRBD2. The CDR3 is made up of 15 amino acids. The J segment lost 4 bases and the V segment lost 5 bases, leaving 1 base of the junction unmatched. Germline V gene data show CDR1 as SEHNR and CDR2 as FQNEAQ (reference sequence). The CDR3 loop reads CASSTSGGATGELFF. The CDR3 bases are TGTGCCAGCAGCACTAGCGGGGGGGCCACCGGGGAGCTGTTTTTT.

This clone was found once. The chain has TRBV5-1 and TRBJ2-7; 14 bases agree with TRBD2. The germline CDR1 and CDR2 sequences are SGHRS and YFSETQ. The trim removed 0 bases at V and 3 bases at J, leaving 11 bases unmatched. This CDR3 contains 19 residues. CDR3 bases: TGCGCCAGCAGCTTGGTTGGGACTAGCGGGGGCCCTAGGTACTACGAGCAGTACTTC. Protein sequence: CASSLVGTSGGPRYYEQYF.

The chain couples TRBV5-1 to TRBJ2-6, with TRBD1 matching 7 bases. This CDR3 is 17 amino acids long. Losses at the gene ends were 4 bases for V and 3 bases for J; bases not matched to a gene: 10. Germline V gene data show CDR1 as SGHRS and CDR2 as YFSETQ. The CDR3 sequence: CASSLDRVLGGANVLTF. The CDR3 DNA is TGCGCCAGCAGCCTCGACAGGGTGCTTGGTGGGGCCAACGTCCTGACTTTC.

This clone came up a few times. The rearrangement uses TRBV6-6 and TRBJ1-6, with D perhaps TRBD1 (5 bases). Germline CDR1 and CDR2: MNHNY and SVGAGI (reference sequence). V lost 7 bases and J 9 bases, leaving 19 bases between the germline ends. CDR3 length: 15 residues. The CDR3 region is CASTSLTGPFSPLHF. The DNA of the CDR3 is TGTGCCAGCACCTCACTTACAGGTCCCTTTTCACCCCTCCACTTT.

The chain links TRBV5-1 to TRBJ2-2; 10 bases match TRBD2. The CDR3 is 17 residues long. Germline V gene data show CDR1 as SGHRS and CDR2 as YFSETQ. Germline trimming cut 0 bases from V and 10 bases from J; bases unmatched to any gene: 12. CDR3 amino acids: CASSLAVSGGLLPELFF. The DNA for the CDR3 is TGCGCCAGCAGCTTGGCCGTTAGCGGGGGGCTACTCCCGGAGCTGTTTTTT.